This TCR beta chain was captured in a study of identical twins. Study results and limitations: Analyses based on zero insertions could be partly confounded by invariant MAIT and iNKT cells. Out-of-frame alpha sequences that twins shared showed excess low generation probability.

The donors were all healthy and Caucasian. Turning to this clonotype: The antigen is unknown.

TCRdb used MiXCR to reprocess the 5' RACE reads, holding one entry per CDR3 protein. The table includes hundreds of thousands of distinct CDR3 sequences, over 9% detected once. Trimming cost V 6 bases and J 3 bases; bases outside gene matches: 19. The germline CDR1 and CDR2 sequences are MDHEN and SYDVKM. The CDR3 covers 20 residues. The same data also contributed to another study, on yellow fever vaccine responses in identical twins. That work adds: A vaccine T cell response that seemed partly convergent and partly personalized was reported in twins.

V and J are TRBV28 and TRBJ2-5, with 13 bases matching TRBD2. Sequencing used PBMCs. The TCR comes from a young woman in good health. CDR3 region: CASSPWGGSSGLAGKETQYF. The CDR3 DNA sequence: TGTGCCAGCAGCCCATGGGGGGGCTCATCGGGACTAGCGGGGAAAGAGACCCAGTACTTC.